This T cell receptor beta chain was observed in a study of cytomegalovirus exposure and HLA in healthy donors. Study-wide context: The 95 to 150 validation repertoires and the roughly 670 first-cohort repertoires shared a platform, a later analysis reported. Notes on the study in general: The TCR clusters that emerged in the first cohort tended, a later analysis found, to co-occur in the roughly 110 validation repertoires.

The protocol was immunoSEQ multiplex PCR, while the TCRdb copy is restricted to in-frame clones and leaves out a portion. The table lists 250,000 to 350,000 clones, roughly 90% of them singletons, with 0.65% to 0.85% in the top ten. Note on this clone: Its specificity is not known.

Germline loops: CDR1 LNHDA, CDR2 SQIVND (reference sequence). This CDR3 is 16 amino acids long. Trimming took 5 bases from V and 0 from J; bases not matched to a gene: 10. This TCR came from a woman aged 18-29 years in good health and CMV-seronegative. J is TRBJ2-7 and V is TRBV19, with 7 bases fitting TRBD2. The sample was PBMCs. The CDR3 sequence: CASSPRMGGDSYEQYF. CDR3 nucleotides: TGTGCCAGTAGTCCCCGAATGGGGGGGGACTCCTACGAGCAGTACTTC.